This TCR beta chain was found in a study of CD8 T cells in Susac syndrome. The CDR3 is 13 residues long. Germline assignment: CDR1 SGHDT and CDR2 YYEEEE. The ends were cut back, 3 bases at V and 4 bases at J, with 10 bases in the middle. RNA was extracted with the RNeasy kit, and a quantity of 0.5 to 1 ug was reverse transcribed using random hexamers. MiXCR, run by TCRdb on the immunoSEQ multiplex PCR reads, gives a single entry per CDR3 protein. Among under 300,000 distinct CDR3 sequences, almost 97% were seen once, and the ten largest hold around 0.1%. The specimen sequenced was CD4+ T cells from PBMCs. The chain uses TRBV5-6 and TRBJ1-1; no clear D. This receptor was taken from a human donor with Susac syndrome. CDR3 DNA: TGTGCCAGCAGCTCGGACGTATTCACTGAAGCTTTCTTT. Translation: CASSSDVFTEAFF.